One sample yielded the 22 T cell receptor beta chains listed below, sequenced in a study of cytomegalovirus exposure and HLA in healthy donors. The assay was immunoSEQ multiplex PCR, and TCRdb's table has in-frame clones only and misses some. The table has about 360,000 clones, 75% to 90% seen once. Sequenced input: PBMCs. The receptors shown here come from a woman aged 18-30 years in good health and CMV-seronegative.

The V gene is TRBV7-9, the J gene TRBJ2-5; D perhaps matches TRBD1 (5 bases). With 3 bases removed from V and 5 bases from J, the gap between germline ends came to 22 bases. This CDR3 region has 17 residues. Germline-derived CDR1 and CDR2 are SEHNR and FQNEAQ (reference sequence). The CDR3 loop is CASSFRRSTVSQETQYF. The CDR3 DNA sequence: TGTGCCAGCAGCTTTCGGCGATCGACAGTAAGCCAGGAGACCCAGTACTTC. Looking up the rest from reference TRBV7-9 and TRBJ2-5 gives the full variable domain: DTGVSQNPRHKITKRGQNVTFRCDPISEHNRLYWYRQTLGQGPEFLTYFQNEAQLEKSRLLSDRFSAERPKGSFSTLEIQRTEQGDSAMYLCASSFRRSTVSQETQYFGPGTRLLVL.

This clone is a singleton in its sample. The chain uses TRBV30 and TRBJ1-2, with a tentative D call TRBD1 (5 bases). The V end was cut by 2 bases, the J end by 1 base, with 17 bases between. The CDR3 spans 16 residues. CDR1 is GTSNPN, CDR2 SVGIG, per germline (reference sequence). The chain's CDR3 is CAWSSPWGGLNYGYTF. The CDR3 DNA reads as TGTGCCTGGAGTTCGCCCTGGGGGGGTCTTAACTATGGCTACACCTTC.

The chain is built from TRBV9 and TRBJ2-3, with D tentatively TRBD2 (5 bases). V was clipped by 3 bases and J by 5 bases, with 10 bases between them. This CDR3 contains 13 residues. CDR1 and CDR2 from the germline V gene are SGDLS and YYNGEE. CDR3 coding DNA: TGTGCCAGCAGCGCCCTGGGGAGAGATACGCAGTATTTT. Amino acids: CASSALGRDTQYF. Full variable domain (rest looked up from reference TRBV9 and TRBJ2-3): DSGVTQTPKHLITATGQRVTLRCSPRSGDLSVYWYQQSLDQGLQFLIQYYNGEERAKGNILERFSAQQFPDLHSELNLSSLELGDSALYFCASSALGRDTQYFGPGTRLTVL.

V is TRBV4-1 and J is TRBJ2-1; 11 bases align to TRBD2. In germline, CDR1 is MGHRA, CDR2 YSYEKL. This CDR3 contains 13 residues. V lost 4 bases to trimming and J lost 9 bases; unmatched junction nucleotides: 2. CDR3 sequence: CASSLAGGREQFF. The CDR3 region has the DNA TGCGCCAGCAGCCTAGCGGGGGGGCGTGAGCAGTTCTTC.

The DNA for the CDR3 is TGCGCCAGCAGCTCCCCAGGGTCTTTGGGGACCGGGGAGCTGTTTTTT. Translated, it gives CASSSPGSLGTGELFF. The V and J genes are TRBV5-1 and TRBJ2-2, with D perhaps matching TRBD1 (5 bases). Germline V lookup: CDR1 SGHRS, CDR2 YFSETQ. CDR3 length: 16 amino acids. V was pared by 3 bases and J by 5 bases, with 17 bases between.

The chain couples TRBV27 to TRBJ2-7; possible D gene TRBD2, 6 bases. V lost 2 bases, J lost 0 bases, and 8 bases lay in between. CDR1 and CDR2 (germline): MNHEY, SMNVEV (reference sequence). CDR3 length: 14 amino acids. CDR3 DNA sequence: TGTGCCAGCAGTTTAGGGGGGATCTCCTACGAGCAGTACTTC. As protein: CASSLGGISYEQYF.

The J gene is TRBJ2-7, the V gene TRBV7-9; 10 nucleotides match TRBD2. Germline CDR1 and CDR2: SEHNR and FQNEAQ (reference sequence). The CDR3 runs to 16 residues. After removal of 2 bases from V and 6 bases from J, the junction contained 10 bases not matched to a gene. The CDR3: CASSLSVLAGEGEQYF. The CDR3 bases are TGTGCCAGCAGCTTATCGGTCCTAGCGGGAGAGGGCGAGCAGTACTTC.

The CDR3 reads CASSRGGSGYQPQHF. The CDR3 region has the DNA TGTGCCAGCAGTCGTGGGGGTAGCGGTTATCAGCCCCAGCATTTT. The chain joins TRBV27 to TRBJ1-5, with TRBD1 as a possible D gene (5 bases). The CDR3 spans 15 residues. V shed 5 bases and J shed 5 bases, with 16 bases lying between them. The V gene's germline CDR1 is MNHEY and CDR2 SMNVEV (reference sequence).

The chain couples TRBV28 to TRBJ2-7; D ambiguous. Trimming pared 6 bases from V and 0 bases from J, leaving 12 bases between. CDR1 and CDR2 from the germline V gene are MDHEN and SYDVKM. The CDR3 length is 14 residues. DNA for the CDR3: TGTGCCAGCAGCTCTAACCGACACTCCTACGAGCAGTACTTC. Its translation: CASSSNRHSYEQYF.

V and J are TRBV4-1 and TRBJ1-5; 8 nucleotides match TRBD1. In germline, CDR1 is MGHRA, CDR2 YSYEKL. Trimming removed 3 bases from V and 5 bases from J; junction bases left unmatched: 6. This CDR3 comprises 15 residues. Written as DNA, the CDR3 is TGCGCCAGCAGCCATAGACAGGGGAGGGATCAGCCCCAGCATTTT. This encodes CASSHRQGRDQPQHF.

A single count supports this clone. The chain is built from TRBV6-1 and TRBJ1-5, with TRBD1 matching 7 bases. The germline V gene has CDR1 MNHNS and CDR2 SASEGT. V was pared by 8 bases and J by 2 bases, with 9 bases of the junction left unmatched. This CDR3 has 15 residues. CDR3 residues: CASERGGSGNQPQHF. As DNA, the CDR3 is TGTGCCAGCGAAAGAGGGGGCTCTGGCAATCAGCCCCAGCATTTT.

The chain uses TRBV7-6 and TRBJ2-1; 8 positions agree with TRBD2. The germline gives CDR1 SGHVS, CDR2 FNYEAQ. With 1 base clipped from V and 8 bases from J, the junction kept 7 bases outside the gene matches. This CDR3 is built from 15 residues. The CDR3 loop is CASSLVREGLHEQFF. The DNA for the CDR3 is TGTGCCAGCAGCTTAGTACGGGAGGGCCTGCATGAGCAGTTCTTC.

As for this clone: This same CDR3 is encoded by further DNA sequences in the sample. The rearrangement links TRBV5-1 to TRBJ1-3, with D unclear. CDR1 and CDR2 from the germline V gene are SGHRS and YFSETQ. Trimming removed 3 bases at V and 0 bases at J, with 7 bases between. The CDR3 totals 14 residues. The CDR3 reads CASSSPGSGNTIYF. The CDR3 DNA is TGCGCCAGCAGCTCGCCCGGCTCTGGAAACACCATATATTTT.

The V and J genes are TRBV6-4 and TRBJ2-5, with 14 bases fitting TRBD2. Germline V lookup: CDR1 MRHNA, CDR2 SNTAGT. V lost 2 bases and J lost 6; bases outside the gene matches: 8. The CDR3 spans 17 residues. The CDR3: CASSDLGTSGSRKTQYF. The DNA for the CDR3 is TGTGCCAGCAGTGACCTGGGGACTAGCGGGAGTCGGAAGACCCAGTACTTC.

The CDR3 region has the DNA TGTGCCAGCTCACCATTTTCCCAGGAAGCCAACTATGGCTACACCTTC. Translation gives CASSPFSQEANYGYTF. The rearrangement joins TRBV18 to TRBJ1-2; D not resolved. CDR1 and CDR2 from the germline V gene are KGHSH and LQKENI. V gave up 2 bases and J gave up 2 bases, with 15 bases separating them. This CDR3 comprises 16 residues.

A few counts support this clone. This rearrangement joins TRBV2 to TRBJ1-5; D might be TRBD1 (5 bases). Germline V gene data show CDR1 as SNHLY and CDR2 as FYNNEI. The V end was cut by 6 bases, the J end by 14 bases, with 14 bases between. The CDR3 loop spans 11 amino acids. CDR3 coding DNA: TGTGCCAGCAGGGCGGGGGGGGATGAGCATTTT. This sequence encodes CASRAGGDEHF.

This rearrangement joins TRBV28 to TRBJ1-2; 8 nucleotides match TRBD1. V lost 3 bases, J lost 5 bases, and 5 bases stayed unmatched. This CDR3 comprises 14 residues. CDR1 and CDR2 from the germline V gene are MDHEN and SYDVKM. The CDR3 DNA sequence: TGTGCCAGCAGTTTCGGGGACAGGTGGTATGGCTACACCTTC. It codes for CASSFGDRWYGYTF.

This chain uses TRBV6-5 with TRBJ1-5, with D tentatively TRBD1 (5 bases). Germline CDR1 MNHEY, CDR2 SVGAGI. Trimming shortened V by 4 bases and J by 7 bases, and 11 bases separated the two germline ends. The length of the CDR3 is 13 residues. CDR3 sequence (DNA): TGTGCCAGCAGTTTAGGGGCTGGGCAGCCCCAGCATTTT. Its protein is CASSLGAGQPQHF.

V is TRBV6-6 and J is TRBJ1-2; possible D gene TRBD1, 5 bases. The CDR3 is 14 amino acids. From germline, CDR1 is MNHNY and CDR2 SVGAGI (reference sequence). Trimming cost V 5 bases and J 4 bases, with 14 bases left between them. CDR3 DNA sequence: TGTGCCAGCAGTGCCCTGACAGTTACCTATGGCTACACCTTC. Translation: CASSALTVTYGYTF.

The rearrangement uses TRBV5-8 and TRBJ2-7; 9 bases agree with TRBD1. V lost 6 bases and J lost 0; bases outside the gene matches: 7. The CDR3 is 15 amino acids. The germline V gene encodes CDR1 SGHTS and CDR2 YDEGEE. The CDR3 region is CASTFRDRVSYEQYF. DNA of the CDR3: TGTGCCAGCACCTTCCGGGACAGGGTCTCCTACGAGCAGTACTTC.

This chain uses TRBV18 with TRBJ1-4, with TRBD1 identical over 7 bases. Unmatched junction bases numbered 7, after V lost 3 bases and J lost 3 bases. The germline V gene has CDR1 KGHSH and CDR2 LQKENI. The CDR3 extends over 16 amino acids. The CDR3 sequence: CASSPFTGEANEKLFF. The CDR3 region has the DNA TGTGCCAGCTCACCGTTCACAGGGGAGGCTAATGAAAAACTGTTTTTT.

The chain links TRBV5-6 to TRBJ2-3; perhaps TRBD1 as D (5 bases). Per germline, CDR1 SGHDT and CDR2 YYEEEE. This CDR3 is 16 amino acids long. V lost 1 base and J lost 0, with 12 bases in between. The CDR3 DNA sequence: TGTGCCAGCAGCTTGTTCCAGGGCCGAAGCACAGATACGCAGTATTTT. Its translation is CASSLFQGRSTDTQYF.